Below, one T cell receptor (beta chain) is given with its context. This table comes from immunoSEQ multiplex PCR, and its TCRdb copy is limited to in-frame clones, with some not included. There are 300,000 to 350,000 clones in the sample; about nine tenths occur only once, and roughly 2.1% lies in the top ten. This record comes from a study of blood T cell repertoires in COVID-19. Across the whole study: COVID-19 samples collected from the United States, Italy and Spain covered acute and convalescent phases. Sample material is recorded as cDNA or gDNA derived from T cells, B-cell-depleted T cells, or PBMCs.

Specimen: peripheral blood. The sequence came from a man aged 18-30 years with active or convalescent COVID-19.

CDR3 region: CASSQDSPTSKTGVIGEQYF. Here the CDR3 DNA reads TGTGCCAGCAGCCAAGATTCCCCGACATCTAAGACAGGGGTAATAGGCGAGCAGTACTTC. The chain couples TRBV14 to TRBJ2-7; the match to TRBD1 covers 8 bases. This CDR3 region has 20 residues. V shed 0 bases and J 6 bases; nucleotides not matched to a gene: 22. Germline V lookup: CDR1 SGHDN, CDR2 FVKESK.